This is a list of T cell receptor beta chains from one sample in a study of blood T cell repertoires in COVID-19. Sequencing used immunoSEQ multiplex PCR; TCRdb keeps in-frame clones, though not all of them. This repertoire shows over 100,000 clones, 75% to 90% found once; its top ten account for around 8%. Sequenced material: peripheral blood. These receptors were obtained from a man between 65 and 79 years old with acute or convalescent COVID-19. The CDR3 runs from the conserved cysteine through the conserved F or W. The order of the fields is CDR3 length, D gene, V gene, J gene, clone size, CDR3 DNA, CDR3 protein. The D gene is left open where the match is weak. Some rows have no size entry. The others give once, few or many, or a class for an expanded clone.

16	-	TRBV5-1	TRBJ1-4	few	TGCGCCAGCAGCTTGGGGTTCGGGGGGACTAATGAAAAACTGTTTTTT	CASSLGFGGTNEKLFF
15	-	TRBV4-1	TRBJ2-7	-	TGCGCCAGCAGCCAAGAAAAGGCAGGTAGCTACGAGCAGTACTTC	CASSQEKAGSYEQYF
17	-	TRBV4-1	TRBJ1-5	once	TGCGCCAGCAGCCAAGAAAGCGTGACAGACCCTCCTCAGCCCCAGCATTTT	CASSQESVTDPPQPQHF
14	-	TRBV9	TRBJ1-1	few	TGTGCCAGCAGCGCTCTGGGACAGAACACTGAAGCTTTCTTT	CASSALGQNTEAFF
16	TRBD1	TRBV28	TRBJ1-5	-	TGTGCCAGCAGGGAATTGGGTGGGACAGACAATCAGCCCCAGCATTTT	CASRELGGTDNQPQHF
15	-	TRBV5-1	TRBJ2-2	-	TGCGCCAGCAGCCCCCGGACAGCAGTTTCCGGGGAGCTGTTTTTT	CASSPRTAVSGELFF
11	-	TRBV7-9	TRBJ1-3	few	TGTGCCAGCAGCTTAGCCGGGACCATATATTTT	CASSLAGTIYF
16	-	TRBV14	TRBJ2-7	-	TGTGCCAGCAGCCAAGGGGCTCGGGGATGGGAAGCCGAGCAGTACTTC	CASSQGARGWEAEQYF
13	TRBD1	TRBV15	TRBJ1-1	few	TGTGCCACCAGCAGACAACAGGGGGATGAAGCTTTCTTT	CATSRQQGDEAFF
15	TRBD2	TRBV9	TRBJ2-1	-	TGTGCCAGCAGCGTAGAGGGAGGGACCGTCAATGAGCAGTTCTTC	CASSVEGGTVNEQFF
16	-	TRBV5-1	TRBJ2-6	-	TGCGCCAGCAGCTTGGCCGTGGGGCCTGGGGCCAACGTCCTGACTTTC	CASSLAVGPGANVLTF
12	-	TRBV5-1	TRBJ2-7	once	TGCGCCAGCAGCTTGGACAGATACGAGCAGTACTTC	CASSLDRYEQYF
14	-	TRBV3-1/TRBV3-2	TRBJ2-2	-	TGTGCCAGCAGCCAAGACTGGGCCACCGGGGAGCTGTTTTTT	CASSQDWATGELFF
15	TRBD1	TRBV28	TRBJ2-3	-	TGTGCCAGCAGTACAAGGACAGGAGACACAGATACGCAGTATTTT	CASSTRTGDTDTQYF
15	TRBD1	TRBV28	TRBJ1-5	-	TGTGCCAGCAAAATGGACAGGGGGCCGACTCAGCCCCAGCATTTT	CASKMDRGPTQPQHF
12	-	TRBV19	TRBJ1-6	-	TGTGCCAGTAGGGTTGGCAATTCACCCCTCCACTTT	CASRVGNSPLHF
12	-	TRBV18	TRBJ1-2	-	TGTGCCAGCTCACCGGGGACTGTTGGCTACACCTTC	CASSPGTVGYTF
14	-	TRBV5-6	TRBJ2-3	once	TGTGCCAGCAGCTTGCCAGGGTTGAGGGATACGCAGTATTTT	CASSLPGLRDTQYF
16	-	TRBV27	TRBJ1-1	-	TGTGCCAGCAGTTTAGGCCGGGGAGTTAGGAACACTGAAGCTTTCTTT	CASSLGRGVRNTEAFF
14	-	TRBV15	TRBJ1-1	-	TGTGCCACCAGCAGAGACGCGGGTTCCACTGAAGCTTTCTTT	CATSRDAGSTEAFF
19	-	TRBV21-1	TRBJ2-2	-	TGTGCCAGCAGCAAAGGGTACGAACGGGACAGGGGGAGGACCGGGGAGCTGTTTTTT	CASSKGYERDRGRTGELFF
16	-	TRBV4-1	TRBJ2-3	-	TGCGCCAGCAGCCCAGGGAACACGGGGGGCACAGATACGCAGTATTTT	CASSPGNTGGTDTQYF
15	TRBD1	TRBV6-5	TRBJ2-3	-	TGTGCCAGCAAACCGGGACAGGGGGCTACAGATACGCAGTATTTT	CASKPGQGATDTQYF
14	-	TRBV7-9	TRBJ1-5	-	TGTGCCAGCAGCTTAGTGCTTCTCGGTCAGCCCCAGCATTTT	CASSLVLLGQPQHF
16	-	TRBV7-3	TRBJ2-1	-	TGTGCCAGCAGCTTAGTGAGGACACGTAATAACAATGAGCAGTTCTTC	CASSLVRTRNNNEQFF
15	-	TRBV7-9	TRBJ1-3	-	TGTGCCAGCAGCTTGTCGCAGGGGCAACGGAACACCATATATTTT	CASSLSQGQRNTIYF
14	TRBD1	TRBV5-1	TRBJ1-1	-	TGCGCCAGCAGTTATAACCGACAGGGCACTGAAGCTTTCTTT	CASSYNRQGTEAFF
15	TRBD1	TRBV5-4	TRBJ2-2	-	TGTGCCAGCAGGCCGGGACAGGGGCTTGCCGGGGAGCTGTTTTTT	CASRPGQGLAGELFF
14	-	TRBV7-9	TRBJ2-1	-	TGTGCCAGCACGCCCAGAAGCTCCTACAATGAGCAGTTCTTC	CASTPRSSYNEQFF
15	TRBD2	TRBV5-1	TRBJ2-7	-	TGCGCCAGCAGCTTAACTAGCGGGAGAGCCTACGAGCAGTACTTC	CASSLTSGRAYEQYF
15	-	TRBV3-1/TRBV3-2	TRBJ2-6	-	TGTGCCAGCAGCTCAGGACAGCCTGGGGCCAACGTCCTGACTTTC	CASSSGQPGANVLTF
15	-	TRBV11-2	TRBJ1-6	-	TGTGCCAGCACCTTAGACAGGCCTGGTAATTCACCCCTCCACTTT	CASTLDRPGNSPLHF
14	-	TRBV11-3	TRBJ2-7	-	TGTGCCAGCAGCTTAGGAGGGAGCTCCTACGAGCAGTACTTC	CASSLGGSSYEQYF
12	-	TRBV3-1/TRBV3-2	TRBJ1-2	-	TGTGCCAGCAGCCAAGCAGGGATGCGCTACACCTTC	CASSQAGMRYTF
13	-	TRBV5-1	TRBJ1-4	-	TGCGCCAGCAGTCCAGGCTCTAATGAAAAACTGTTTTTT	CASSPGSNEKLFF
14	-	TRBV6-5	TRBJ1-6	-	TGTGCCAGCAGCGTACAGGGCAGCGGTTCACCCCTCCACTTT	CASSVQGSGSPLHF